This TCR beta chain was captured by sequencing in a study of blood T cell repertoires in COVID-19. Whole-study context: The samples span acute and convalescent COVID-19 from the United States, Italy and Spain. The analysed material was cDNA or gDNA that came from T cells, B-cell-depleted T cells, or PBMCs.

In Seattle, patients joined the study during active infection and were tracked longitudinally. Original handling: Estimated nucleated cell counts came from reference gene primer amplification. Some clones are missing from TCRdb's copy, which holds only in-frame ones; the method was immunoSEQ multiplex PCR. The V and J calls and clone size come from that table; D and trimming were worked out from the DNA. Here the sample spans over 150,000 clones, about 83% being singletons. This CDR3 region has 15 residues. Germline loops: CDR1 MRHNA, CDR2 SNTAGT. The ends were cut back, 6 bases at V and 8 bases at J, with 17 bases in the middle.

V usage is TRBV6-4 and J usage is TRBJ1-6, with D tentatively TRBD1 (5 bases). The TCR sequence derives from a woman in her 70s with COVID-19, enrolled during active disease. The sequencing sample was made of peripheral blood. The CDR3 sequence is CASSPTIGGYSPLHF. The CDR3 DNA reads TGTGCCAGCAGCCCGACAATCGGGGGTTATTCACCCCTCCACTTT.